This T cell receptor beta chain was observed in a study of vaccination effects on CD4 cells after COVID-19. The germline CDR1 and CDR2 sequences are SGHTA and FQGNSA. This CDR3 region has 15 residues. With 4 bases removed from V and 0 bases from J, the gap between germline ends came to 11 bases. With the ViraFEST assay, the study expanded antigen-specific CD4+ T cells using viral peptide pools, then sequenced them. After more than 8 days in culture, the CD4+ T cells were isolated. Two-dose vaccination with either BNT162b2 or mRNA-1273 was given to the participants. General study results and limits: Pronounced clonal contraction occurred in clones induced by infection and by vaccine late after vaccination.

Comment on this clone: Its antigen is as yet unknown.

The repertoire was sequenced with immunoSEQ multiplex PCR; TCRdb's copy has only in-frame clones and lacks some. The sample consists of 70,000 to 95,000 clones, roughly 80% of them appearing once. The TCR originated in a human donor who received a COVID-19 vaccine. The input for sequencing was CD4+ T cells from PBMCs cultured with HCoV-OC43 spike peptides, taken after COVID-19 vaccination. Sample subset: HCoV-OC43 spike overlapping peptide pool stimulation. The chain uses TRBV7-2 and TRBJ2-3; possibly TRBD2 for D (6 bases). This chain's CDR3 is CASSSSSGSTDTQYF. CDR3 in DNA: TGTGCCAGCAGCTCCTCGAGCGGGAGCACAGATACGCAGTATTTT.